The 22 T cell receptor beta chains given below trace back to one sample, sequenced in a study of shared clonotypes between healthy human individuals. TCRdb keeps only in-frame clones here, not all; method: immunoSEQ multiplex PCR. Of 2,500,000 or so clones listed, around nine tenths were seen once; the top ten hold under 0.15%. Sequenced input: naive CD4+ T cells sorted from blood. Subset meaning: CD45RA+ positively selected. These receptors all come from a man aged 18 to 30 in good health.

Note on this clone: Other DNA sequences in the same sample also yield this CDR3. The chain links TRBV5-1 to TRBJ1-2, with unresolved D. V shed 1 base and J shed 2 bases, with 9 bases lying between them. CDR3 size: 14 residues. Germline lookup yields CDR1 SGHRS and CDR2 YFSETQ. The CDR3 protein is CASSLTQPNYGYTF. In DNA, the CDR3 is TGCGCCAGCAGCTTGACCCAACCAAACTATGGCTACACCTTC.

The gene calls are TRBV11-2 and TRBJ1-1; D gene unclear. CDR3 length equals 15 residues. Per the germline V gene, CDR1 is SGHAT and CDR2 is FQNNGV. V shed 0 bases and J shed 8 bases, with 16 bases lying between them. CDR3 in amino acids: CASSLEDPRAGEAFF. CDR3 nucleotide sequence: TGTGCCAGCAGCTTAGAGGATCCTCGGGCAGGCGAAGCTTTCTTT.

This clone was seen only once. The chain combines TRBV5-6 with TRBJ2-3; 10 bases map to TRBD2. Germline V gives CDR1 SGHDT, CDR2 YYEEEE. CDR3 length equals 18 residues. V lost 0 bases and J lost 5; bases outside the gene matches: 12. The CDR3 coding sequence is TGTGCCAGCAGCTTGGCAAGAGGACTAGCGGCTGCAGGAGATACGCAGTATTTT. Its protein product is CASSLARGLAAAGDTQYF. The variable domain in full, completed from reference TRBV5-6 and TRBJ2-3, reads DAGVTQSPTHLIKTRGQQVTLRCSPKSGHDTVSWYQQALGQGPQFIFQYYEEEERQRGNFPDRFSGHQFPNYSSELNVNALLLGDSALYLCASSLARGLAAAGDTQYFGPGTRLTVL.

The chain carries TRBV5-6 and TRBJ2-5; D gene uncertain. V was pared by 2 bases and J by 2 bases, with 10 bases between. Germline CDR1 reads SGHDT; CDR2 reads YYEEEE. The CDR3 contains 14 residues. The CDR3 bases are TGTGCCAGCAGCTTACAGCTAATACAAGAGACCCAGTACTTC. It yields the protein CASSLQLIQETQYF.

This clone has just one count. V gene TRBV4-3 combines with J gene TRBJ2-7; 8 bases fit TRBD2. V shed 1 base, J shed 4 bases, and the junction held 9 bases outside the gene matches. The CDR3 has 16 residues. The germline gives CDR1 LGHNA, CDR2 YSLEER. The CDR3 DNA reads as TGCGCCAGCAGCCAAGGGGGGAGCGGGAGCGCGTACGAGCAGTACTTC. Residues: CASSQGGSGSAYEQYF.

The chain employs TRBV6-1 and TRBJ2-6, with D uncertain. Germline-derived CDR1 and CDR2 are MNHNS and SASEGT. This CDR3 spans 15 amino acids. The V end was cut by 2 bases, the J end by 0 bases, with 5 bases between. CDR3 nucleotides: TGTGCCAGCAGTGAAAAGCCCTCTGGGGCCAACGTCCTGACTTTC. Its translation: CASSEKPSGANVLTF.

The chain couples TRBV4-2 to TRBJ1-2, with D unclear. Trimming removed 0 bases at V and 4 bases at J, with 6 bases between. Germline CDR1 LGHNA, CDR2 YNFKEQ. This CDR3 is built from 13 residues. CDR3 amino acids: CASSQEDGYGYTF. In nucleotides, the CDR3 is TGTGCCAGCAGCCAAGAGGATGGCTATGGCTACACCTTC.

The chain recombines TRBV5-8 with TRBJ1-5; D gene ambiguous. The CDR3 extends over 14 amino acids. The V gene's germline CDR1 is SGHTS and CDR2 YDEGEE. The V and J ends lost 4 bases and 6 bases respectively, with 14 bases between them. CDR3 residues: CASSQRIGFQPQHF. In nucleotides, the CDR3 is TGTGCCAGCAGCCAGCGAATCGGGTTTCAGCCCCAGCATTTT.

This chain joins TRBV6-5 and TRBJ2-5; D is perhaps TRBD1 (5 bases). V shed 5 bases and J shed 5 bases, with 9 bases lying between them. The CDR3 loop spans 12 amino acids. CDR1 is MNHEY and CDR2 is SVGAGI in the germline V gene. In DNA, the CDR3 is TGTGCCAGCAGTACAGGTGCGGAGACCCAGTACTTC. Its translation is CASSTGAETQYF.

The DNA of the CDR3 is TGTGCCAGCAGTTTGGTGAGCAGCAATCAGCCCCAGCATTTT. Translation: CASSLVSSNQPQHF. V and J are TRBV28 and TRBJ1-5; D unclear. The CDR3 is 14 amino acids. Trimming removed 3 bases at V and 1 base at J, with 7 bases between. Germline values: CDR1 MDHEN, CDR2 SYDVKM.

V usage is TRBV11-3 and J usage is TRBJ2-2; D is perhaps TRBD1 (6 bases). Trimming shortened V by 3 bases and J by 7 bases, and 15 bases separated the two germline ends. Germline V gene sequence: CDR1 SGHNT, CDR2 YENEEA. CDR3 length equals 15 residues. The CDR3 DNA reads TGTGCCAGCAGCTTGAGCGCAACAGGGCGCGGGGAGCTGTTTTTT. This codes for CASSLSATGRGELFF.

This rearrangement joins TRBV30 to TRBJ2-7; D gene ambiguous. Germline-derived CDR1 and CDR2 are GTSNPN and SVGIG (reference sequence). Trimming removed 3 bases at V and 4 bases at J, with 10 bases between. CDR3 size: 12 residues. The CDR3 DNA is TGTGCCTGGAGGGCTGCTCCATACGAGCAGTACTTC. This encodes CAWRAAPYEQYF.

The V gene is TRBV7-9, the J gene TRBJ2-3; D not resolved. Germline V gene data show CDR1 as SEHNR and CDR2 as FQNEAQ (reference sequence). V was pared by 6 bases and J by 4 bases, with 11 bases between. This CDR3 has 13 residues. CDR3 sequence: CASRHTTSDTQYF. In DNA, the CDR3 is TGTGCCAGCAGACACACAACGTCAGATACGCAGTATTTT.

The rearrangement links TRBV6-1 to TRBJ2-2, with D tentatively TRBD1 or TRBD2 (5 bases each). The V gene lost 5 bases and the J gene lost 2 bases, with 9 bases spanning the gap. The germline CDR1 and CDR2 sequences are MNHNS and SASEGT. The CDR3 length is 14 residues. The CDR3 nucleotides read TGTGCCAGCAGTCCGGGACCCAACACCGGGGAGCTGTTTTTT. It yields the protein CASSPGPNTGELFF.

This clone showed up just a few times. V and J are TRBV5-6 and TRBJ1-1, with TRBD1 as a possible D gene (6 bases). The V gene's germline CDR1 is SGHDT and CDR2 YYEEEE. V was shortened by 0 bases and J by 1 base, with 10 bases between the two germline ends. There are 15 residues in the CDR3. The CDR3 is CASSLADRQNTEAFF. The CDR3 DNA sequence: TGTGCCAGCAGCTTGGCGGACAGACAGAACACTGAAGCTTTCTTT.

The CDR3 DNA is TGTGCCAGCAGTTACTCCCTGGACGGGAACACTGAAGCTTTCTTT. Its protein product is CASSYSLDGNTEAFF. The chain links TRBV6-5 to TRBJ1-1; D is ambiguous. The CDR3 contains 15 residues. Germline V gene data show CDR1 as MNHEY and CDR2 as SVGAGI. Trimming shortened V by 0 bases and J by 1 base, and 9 bases separated the two germline ends.

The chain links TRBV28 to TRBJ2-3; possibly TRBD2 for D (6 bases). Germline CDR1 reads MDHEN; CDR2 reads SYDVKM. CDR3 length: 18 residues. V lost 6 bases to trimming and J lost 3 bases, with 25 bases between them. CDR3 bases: TGTGCCAGCAGCTACACCAAGGACTACCCCGGTGGTACAGATACGCAGTATTTT. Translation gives CASSYTKDYPGGTDTQYF.

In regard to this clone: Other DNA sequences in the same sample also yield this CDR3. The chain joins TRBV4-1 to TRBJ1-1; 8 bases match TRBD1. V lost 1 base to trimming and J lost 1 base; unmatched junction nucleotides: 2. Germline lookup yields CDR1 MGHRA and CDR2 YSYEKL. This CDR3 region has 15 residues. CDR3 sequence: CASSQGDRGNTEAFF. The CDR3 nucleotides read TGCGCCAGCAGCCAAGGTGACAGGGGGAACACTGAAGCTTTCTTT.

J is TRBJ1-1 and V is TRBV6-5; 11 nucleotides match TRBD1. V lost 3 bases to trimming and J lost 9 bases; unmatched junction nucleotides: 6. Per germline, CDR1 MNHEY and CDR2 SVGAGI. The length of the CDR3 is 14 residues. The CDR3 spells CASSYPGQGGKAFF. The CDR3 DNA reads TGTGCCAGCAGTTATCCGGGACAGGGGGGCAAAGCTTTCTTT.

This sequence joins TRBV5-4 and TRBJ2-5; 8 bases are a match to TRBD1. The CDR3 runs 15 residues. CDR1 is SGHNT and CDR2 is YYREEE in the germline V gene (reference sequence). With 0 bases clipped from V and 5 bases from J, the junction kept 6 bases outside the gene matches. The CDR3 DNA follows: TGTGCCAGCAGCTTGGAGCCAGGGGGCCGGGAGACCCAGTACTTC. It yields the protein CASSLEPGGRETQYF. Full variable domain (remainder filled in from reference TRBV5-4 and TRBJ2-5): ETGVTQSPTHLIKTRGQQVTLRCSSQSGHNTVSWYQQALGQGPQFIFQYYREEENGRGNFPPRFSGLQFPNYSSELNVNALELDDSALYLCASSLEPGGRETQYFGPGTRLLVL.

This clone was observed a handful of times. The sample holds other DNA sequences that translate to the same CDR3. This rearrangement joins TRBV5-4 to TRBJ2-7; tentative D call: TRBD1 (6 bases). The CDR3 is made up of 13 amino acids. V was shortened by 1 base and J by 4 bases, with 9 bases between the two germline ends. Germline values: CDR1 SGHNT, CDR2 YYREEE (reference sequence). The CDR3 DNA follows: TGTGCCAGCAGCTTGCAGGGGCCATACGAGCAGTACTTC. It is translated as CASSLQGPYEQYF.

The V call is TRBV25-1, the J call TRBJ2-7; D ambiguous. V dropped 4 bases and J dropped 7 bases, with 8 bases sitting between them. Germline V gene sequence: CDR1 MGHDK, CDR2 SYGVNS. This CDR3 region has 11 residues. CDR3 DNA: TGTGCCAGCAGTGCGAACCGGGAGCAGTACTTC. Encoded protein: CASSANREQYF.